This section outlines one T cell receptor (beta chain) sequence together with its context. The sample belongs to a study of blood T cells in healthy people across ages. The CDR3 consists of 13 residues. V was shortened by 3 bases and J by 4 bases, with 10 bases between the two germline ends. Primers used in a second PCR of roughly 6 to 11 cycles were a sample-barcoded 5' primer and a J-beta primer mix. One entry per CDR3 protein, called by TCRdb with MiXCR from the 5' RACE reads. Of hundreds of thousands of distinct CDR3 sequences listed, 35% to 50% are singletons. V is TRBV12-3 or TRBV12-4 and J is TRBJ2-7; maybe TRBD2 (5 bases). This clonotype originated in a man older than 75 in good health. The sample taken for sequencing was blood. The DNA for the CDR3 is TGTGCCAGCAGTTTCGGCGGCGGGTACGAGCAGTACTTC. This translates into CASSFGGGYEQYF.